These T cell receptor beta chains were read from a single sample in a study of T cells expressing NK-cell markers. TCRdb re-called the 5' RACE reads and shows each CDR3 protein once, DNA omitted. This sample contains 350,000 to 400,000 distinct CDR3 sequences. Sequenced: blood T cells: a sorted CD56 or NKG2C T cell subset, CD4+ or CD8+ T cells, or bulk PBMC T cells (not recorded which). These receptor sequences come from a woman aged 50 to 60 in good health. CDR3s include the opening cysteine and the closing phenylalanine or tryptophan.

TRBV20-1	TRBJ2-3	CSPVRGLRTDTQYF
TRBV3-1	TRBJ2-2	CASSHRRGDSWFSGELFF
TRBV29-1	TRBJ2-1	CSVPGTGTPGPYNEQFF
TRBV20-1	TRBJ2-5	CSAPLLAGGPGTQYF
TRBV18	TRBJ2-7	CASSPSRGAAYEQYF
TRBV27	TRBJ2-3	CASSLLKLAGTRTSTDTQYF
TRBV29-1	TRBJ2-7	CSVNGPPRYEQYF
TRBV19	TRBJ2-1	CASSYTEGLNEQFF
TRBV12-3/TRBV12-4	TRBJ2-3	CASSRTGISPDTQYF
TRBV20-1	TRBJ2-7	CSARDLFMSSYEQYF
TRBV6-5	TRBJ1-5	CASSFTGALNQPQHF
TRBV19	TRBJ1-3	CATSEGRGNTIYF
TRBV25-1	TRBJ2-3	CATTTGGISTDTQYF
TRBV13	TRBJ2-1	CASSHTDRNEQFF
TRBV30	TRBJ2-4	CAFSSGSGRNIQYF
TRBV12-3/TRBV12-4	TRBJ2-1	CASSPPRDDEQFF
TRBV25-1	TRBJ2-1	CASSGMTGLGQVGQFF
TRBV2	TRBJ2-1	CASSEWDSYNEQFF
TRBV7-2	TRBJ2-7	CASSLRAGGAYEQYF
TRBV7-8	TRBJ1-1	CASSLIPDRAEAFF
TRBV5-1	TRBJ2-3	CASSSDAGGVTDTQYF
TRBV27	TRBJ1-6	CASSFRSSPLHF
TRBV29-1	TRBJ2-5	CSVPGTGGETQYF
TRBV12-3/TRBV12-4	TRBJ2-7	CASSLRGRGSHEQYF
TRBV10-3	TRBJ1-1	CAISEIRARPYTEAFF
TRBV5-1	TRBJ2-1	CASSLGFLAGSYNEQFF
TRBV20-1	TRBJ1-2	CSARPGKSGYTF
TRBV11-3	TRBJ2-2	CASSPREANTGELFF
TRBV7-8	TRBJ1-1	CASKGAGGIGNTEAFF
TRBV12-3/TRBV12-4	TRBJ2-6	CASTASGVGANVLTF
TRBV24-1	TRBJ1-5	CATSDYNGNQPQHF
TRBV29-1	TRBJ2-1	CSVEEPAGGEQFF
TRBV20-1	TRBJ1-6	CSARVDRRNSPLHF
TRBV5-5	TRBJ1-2	CASSRGGSYGYTF
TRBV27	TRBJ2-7	CASSLLVGDEQYF
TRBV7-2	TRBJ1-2	CASRRGTVKLYGYTF
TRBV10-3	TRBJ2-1	CAISEAAGGRSYNEQFF
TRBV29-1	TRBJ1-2	CSVDRGENYGYTF
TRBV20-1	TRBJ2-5	CSATGLGDGETQYF
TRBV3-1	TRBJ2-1	CASSHRSGRGNNEQFF
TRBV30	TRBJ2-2	CAWSAGAGELFF
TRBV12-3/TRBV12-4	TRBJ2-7	CASSLYGATYEQYF
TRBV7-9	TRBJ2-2	CASSFGGPGELFF
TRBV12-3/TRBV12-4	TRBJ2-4	CASTTGTQYGIQYF
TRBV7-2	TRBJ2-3	CASSPRAGVTDTQYF
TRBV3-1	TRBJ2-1	CASSQERIAGFNEQFF
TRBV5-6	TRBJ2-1	CASSQTTGTSGLNEQFF
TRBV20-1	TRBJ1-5	CSAINNRGPSNQPQHF